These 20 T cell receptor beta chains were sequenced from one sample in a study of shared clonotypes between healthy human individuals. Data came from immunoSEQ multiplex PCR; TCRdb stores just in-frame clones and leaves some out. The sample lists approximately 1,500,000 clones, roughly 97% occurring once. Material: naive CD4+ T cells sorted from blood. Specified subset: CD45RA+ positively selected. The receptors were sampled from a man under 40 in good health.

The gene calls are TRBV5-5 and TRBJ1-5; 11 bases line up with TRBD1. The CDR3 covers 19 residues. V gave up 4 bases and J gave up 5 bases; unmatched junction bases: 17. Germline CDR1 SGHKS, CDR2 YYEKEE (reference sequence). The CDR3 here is CASSLGVMWGQGGHQPQHF. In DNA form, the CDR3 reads TGTGCCAGCAGCCTGGGGGTGATGTGGGGACAGGGGGGCCATCAGCCCCAGCATTTT.

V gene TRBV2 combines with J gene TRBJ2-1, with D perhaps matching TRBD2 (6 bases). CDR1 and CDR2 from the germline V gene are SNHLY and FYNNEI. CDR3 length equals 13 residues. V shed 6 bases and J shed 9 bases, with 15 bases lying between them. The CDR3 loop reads CASRRDGASEQFF. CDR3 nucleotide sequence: TGTGCCAGCAGGCGGGACGGCGCGAGTGAGCAGTTCTTC.

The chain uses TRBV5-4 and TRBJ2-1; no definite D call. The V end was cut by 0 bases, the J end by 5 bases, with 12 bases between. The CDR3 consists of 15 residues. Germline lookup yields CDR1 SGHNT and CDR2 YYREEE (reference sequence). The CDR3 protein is CASSLDPTTNNEQFF. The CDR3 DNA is TGTGCCAGCAGCTTGGACCCTACAACTAACAATGAGCAGTTCTTC. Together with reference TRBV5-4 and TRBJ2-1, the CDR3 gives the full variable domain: ETGVTQSPTHLIKTRGQQVTLRCSSQSGHNTVSWYQQALGQGPQFIFQYYREEENGRGNFPPRFSGLQFPNYSSELNVNALELDDSALYLCASSLDPTTNNEQFFGPGTRLTVL.

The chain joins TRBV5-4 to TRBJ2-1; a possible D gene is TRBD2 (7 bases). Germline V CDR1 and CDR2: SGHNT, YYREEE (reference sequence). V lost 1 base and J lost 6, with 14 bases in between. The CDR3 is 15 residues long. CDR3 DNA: TGTGCCAGCAGCTTGCGGGGGGCGGTCGGCAATGAGCAGTTCTTC. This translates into CASSLRGAVGNEQFF.

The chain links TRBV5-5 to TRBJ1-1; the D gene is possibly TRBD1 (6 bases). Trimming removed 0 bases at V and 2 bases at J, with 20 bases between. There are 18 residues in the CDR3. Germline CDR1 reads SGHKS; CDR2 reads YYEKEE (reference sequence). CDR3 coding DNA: TGTGCCAGCAGCTTGGCGGCGGGAAGAGGACAGATAAACACTGAAGCTTTCTTT. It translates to CASSLAAGRGQINTEAFF.

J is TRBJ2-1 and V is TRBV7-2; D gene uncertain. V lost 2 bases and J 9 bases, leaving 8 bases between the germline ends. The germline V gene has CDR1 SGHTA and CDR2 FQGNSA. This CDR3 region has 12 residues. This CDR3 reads CASSLSSTEQFF. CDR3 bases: TGTGCCAGCAGCTTAAGCAGTACTGAGCAGTTCTTC.

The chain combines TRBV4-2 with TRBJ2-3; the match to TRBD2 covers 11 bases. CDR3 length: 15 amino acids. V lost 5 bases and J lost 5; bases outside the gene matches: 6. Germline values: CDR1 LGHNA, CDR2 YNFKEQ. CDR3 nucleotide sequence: TGTGCCAGCAGCAGGGGACTAGCGGAGGGAGATACGCAGTATTTT. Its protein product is CASSRGLAEGDTQYF.

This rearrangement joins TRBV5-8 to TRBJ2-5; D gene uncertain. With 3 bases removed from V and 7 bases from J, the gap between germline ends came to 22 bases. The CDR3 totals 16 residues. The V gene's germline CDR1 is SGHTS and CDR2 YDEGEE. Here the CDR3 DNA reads TGTGCCAGCAGCTCCCCGGAGCAATCCGCCCTAGGGACCCAGTACTTC. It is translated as CASSSPEQSALGTQYF.

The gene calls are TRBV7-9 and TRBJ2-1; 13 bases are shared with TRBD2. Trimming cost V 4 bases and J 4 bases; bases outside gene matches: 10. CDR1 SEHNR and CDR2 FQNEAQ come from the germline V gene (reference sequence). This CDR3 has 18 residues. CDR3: CASSSGGLAGAWYNEQFF. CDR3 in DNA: TGTGCCAGCAGCTCGGGTGGACTAGCGGGAGCGTGGTACAATGAGCAGTTCTTC.

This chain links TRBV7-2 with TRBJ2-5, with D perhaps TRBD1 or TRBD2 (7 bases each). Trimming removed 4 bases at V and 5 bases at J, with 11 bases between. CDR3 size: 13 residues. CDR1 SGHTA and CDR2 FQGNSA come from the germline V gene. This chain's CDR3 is CASSSGGGETQYF. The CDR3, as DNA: TGTGCCAGCAGCTCAGGGGGGGGCGAGACCCAGTACTTC. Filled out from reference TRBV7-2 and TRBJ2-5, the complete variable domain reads GAGVSQSPSNKVTEKGKDVELRCDPISGHTALYWYRQSLGQGLEFLIYFQGNSAPDKSGLPSDRFSAERTGGSVSTLTIQRTQQEDSAVYLCASSSGGGETQYFGPGTRLLVL.

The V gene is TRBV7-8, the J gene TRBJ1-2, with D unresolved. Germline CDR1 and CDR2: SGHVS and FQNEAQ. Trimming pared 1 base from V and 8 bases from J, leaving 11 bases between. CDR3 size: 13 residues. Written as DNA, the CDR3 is TGTGCCAGCAGCTTAGGGGGTTCAGACGGCTACACCTTC. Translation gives CASSLGGSDGYTF.

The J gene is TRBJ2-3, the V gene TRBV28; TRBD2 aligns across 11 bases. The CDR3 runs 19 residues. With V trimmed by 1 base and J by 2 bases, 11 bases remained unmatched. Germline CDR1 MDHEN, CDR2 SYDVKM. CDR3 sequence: CASSLLGVAGGFTTDTQYF. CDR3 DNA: TGTGCCAGCAGTTTATTAGGGGTAGCGGGAGGGTTTACCACAGATACGCAGTATTTT.

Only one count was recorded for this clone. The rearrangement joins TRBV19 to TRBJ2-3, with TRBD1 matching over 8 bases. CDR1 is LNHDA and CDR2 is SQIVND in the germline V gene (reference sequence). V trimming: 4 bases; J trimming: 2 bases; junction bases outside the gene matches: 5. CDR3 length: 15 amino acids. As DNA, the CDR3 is TGTGCCAGTAGTACCCGGGACAGGTCCACAGATACGCAGTATTTT. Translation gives CASSTRDRSTDTQYF.

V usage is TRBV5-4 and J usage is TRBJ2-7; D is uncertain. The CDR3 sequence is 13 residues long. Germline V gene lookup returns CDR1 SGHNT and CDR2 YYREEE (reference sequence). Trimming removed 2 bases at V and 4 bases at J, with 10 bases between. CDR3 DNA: TGTGCCAGCAGCTTCGGTGCTGGGTACGAGCAGTACTTC. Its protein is CASSFGAGYEQYF.

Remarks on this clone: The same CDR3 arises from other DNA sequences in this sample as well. DNA for the CDR3: TGTGCCAGCAGTGAAGTAGCGGATTCCTACGAGCAGTACTTC. This encodes CASSEVADSYEQYF. The V call is TRBV6-1, the J call TRBJ2-7; tentative D call: TRBD2 (6 bases). The CDR3 sequence is 14 residues long. The germline CDR1 and CDR2 sequences are MNHNS and SASEGT. The ends were cut back, 1 base at V and 1 base at J, with 8 bases in the middle.

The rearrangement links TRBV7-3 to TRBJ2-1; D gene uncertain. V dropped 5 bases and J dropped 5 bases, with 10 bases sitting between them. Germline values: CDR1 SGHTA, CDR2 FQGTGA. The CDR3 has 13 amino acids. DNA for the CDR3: TGTGCCAGCAGCCCAGCCCCGAACAATGAGCAGTTCTTC. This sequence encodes CASSPAPNNEQFF. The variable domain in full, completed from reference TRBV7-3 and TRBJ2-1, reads GAGVSQTPSNKVTEKGKYVELRCDPISGHTALYWYRQSLGQGPEFLIYFQGTGAADDSGLPNDRFFAVRPEGSVSTLKIQRTERGDSAVYLCASSPAPNNEQFFGPGTRLTVL.

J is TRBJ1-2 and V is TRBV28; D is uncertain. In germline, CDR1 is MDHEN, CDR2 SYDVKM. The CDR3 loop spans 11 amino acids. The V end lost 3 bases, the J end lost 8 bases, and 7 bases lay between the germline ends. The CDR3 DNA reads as TGTGCCAGCAGTTTCCTCGAAGGCTACACCTTC. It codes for CASSFLEGYTF.

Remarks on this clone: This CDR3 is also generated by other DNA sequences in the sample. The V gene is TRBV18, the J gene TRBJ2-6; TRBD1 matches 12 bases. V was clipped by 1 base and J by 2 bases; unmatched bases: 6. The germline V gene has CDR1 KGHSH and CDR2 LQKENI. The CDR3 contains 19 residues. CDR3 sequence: CASSPLPGQGAPGANVLTF. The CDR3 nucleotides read TGTGCCAGCTCACCACTCCCGGGACAGGGGGCTCCTGGGGCCAACGTCCTGACTTTC.

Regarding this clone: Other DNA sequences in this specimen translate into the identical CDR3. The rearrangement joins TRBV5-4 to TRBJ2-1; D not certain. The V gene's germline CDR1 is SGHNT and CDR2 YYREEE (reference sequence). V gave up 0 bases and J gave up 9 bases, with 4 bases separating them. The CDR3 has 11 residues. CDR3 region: CASSLAREQFF. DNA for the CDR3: TGTGCCAGCAGCTTGGCCCGTGAGCAGTTCTTC.

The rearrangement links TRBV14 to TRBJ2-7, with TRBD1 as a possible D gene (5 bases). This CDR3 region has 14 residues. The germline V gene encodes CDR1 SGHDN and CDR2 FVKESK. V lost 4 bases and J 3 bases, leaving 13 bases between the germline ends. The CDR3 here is CASSLIAGLYEQYF. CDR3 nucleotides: TGTGCCAGCAGCCTCATTGCAGGGCTCTACGAGCAGTACTTC.